These 27 T cell receptor beta chains came from one sample sequenced in a study of long-term antiretroviral therapy in people with HIV. Sequencing used immunoSEQ v3.0 at survey level. The protocol was immunoSEQ multiplex PCR, while the TCRdb copy is restricted to in-frame clones and leaves out a portion. The sample lists around 34,000 clones, roughly 80% seen once, with approximately 5.1% in the top ten. The sample in question was unsorted PBMCs, obtained 1.5 years after starting antiretroviral therapy. The receptors come from a man between 18 and 35 years old with HIV.

The chain recombines TRBV7-8 with TRBJ1-2; D perhaps matches TRBD1 (6 bases). Germline CDR1 SGHVS, CDR2 FQNEAQ. CDR3 size: 16 residues. V lost 0 bases, J lost 0 bases, and 11 bases lay in between. The CDR3 spells CASSLAVGGANYGYTF. For the CDR3, the DNA is TGTGCCAGCAGCTTAGCCGTAGGGGGGGCTAACTATGGCTACACCTTC.

This chain links TRBV27 with TRBJ2-7; a possible D gene is TRBD1 (6 bases). The CDR3 contains 14 residues. V gave up 3 bases and J gave up 2 bases, with 11 bases separating them. Germline assignment: CDR1 MNHEY and CDR2 SMNVEV (reference sequence). CDR3 DNA sequence: TGTGCCAGCAGTTTCTTGGACAGACCCTACGAGCAGTACTTC. Protein sequence: CASSFLDRPYEQYF.

This clone appeared a single time. The rearrangement links TRBV19 to TRBJ1-1; D is ambiguous. Trimming shortened V by 5 bases and J by 6 bases, and 19 bases separated the two germline ends. Germline lookup yields CDR1 LNHDA and CDR2 SQIVND (reference sequence). The CDR3 sequence is 15 residues long. CDR3 coding DNA: TGTGCCAGTAGTCTACAACCAACTAAGGGTGCTGAAGCTTTCTTT. Translating gives CASSLQPTKGAEAFF.

The chain combines TRBV27 with TRBJ2-1, with unresolved D. The CDR3 extends over 13 amino acids. V gave up 0 bases and J gave up 5 bases, with 5 bases separating them. Germline V gene data show CDR1 as MNHEY and CDR2 as SMNVEV (reference sequence). The DNA of the CDR3 is TGTGCCAGCAGTTTATCGAAGAACAATGAGCAGTTCTTC. Its protein is CASSLSKNNEQFF.

The rearrangement links TRBV18 to TRBJ2-7; the D gene is possibly TRBD1 (5 bases). Germline V CDR1 and CDR2: KGHSH, LQKENI. V dropped 6 bases and J dropped 0 bases, with 12 bases sitting between them. This CDR3 comprises 14 residues. The chain's CDR3 is CASSQDSASYEQYF. The CDR3 nucleotides are TGTGCCAGCTCCCAAGACAGTGCCTCCTACGAGCAGTACTTC.

The chain uses TRBV10-3 and TRBJ1-1, with D perhaps matching TRBD1 (6 bases). Looked up from germline, CDR1 is ENHRY and CDR2 is SYGVKD. V dropped 3 bases and J dropped 0 bases, with 14 bases sitting between them. The CDR3 extends over 16 amino acids. The CDR3 spells CAISDHGQPLNTEAFF. CDR3 DNA: TGTGCCATCAGTGATCACGGACAGCCTTTGAACACTGAAGCTTTCTTT.

This clone was seen just once. The rearrangement links TRBV7-2 to TRBJ2-7; D unclear. V lost 1 base and J 7 bases, leaving 11 bases between the germline ends. This CDR3 contains 13 residues. From germline, CDR1 is SGHTA and CDR2 FQGNSA. The CDR3 reads CASSLDGSREQYF. CDR3 bases: TGTGCCAGCAGCTTAGATGGATCGAGAGAGCAGTACTTC.

The rearrangement joins TRBV30 to TRBJ2-2, with 11 nucleotides matching TRBD2. CDR3 length: 13 amino acids. Unmatched junction bases numbered 7, after V lost 8 bases and J lost 8 bases. CDR1 and CDR2 (germline): GTSNPN, SVGIG (reference sequence). The CDR3 reads CARGTSGRGELFF. In DNA form, the CDR3 reads TGTGCCCGCGGGACTAGCGGACGGGGGGAGCTGTTTTTT.

The chain has TRBV19 and TRBJ1-2, with a tentative D call TRBD1 (5 bases). Trimming pared 3 bases from V and 6 bases from J, leaving 20 bases between. CDR3 length: 16 residues. Germline lookup yields CDR1 LNHDA and CDR2 SQIVND (reference sequence). CDR3 coding DNA: TGTGCCAGTAGTATTATCGGGGCCAGGGAGAACGATGGCTACACCTTC. Translated: CASSIIGARENDGYTF.

The chain recombines TRBV5-6 with TRBJ2-7; D not resolved. This CDR3 region has 14 residues. Germline V gives CDR1 SGHDT, CDR2 YYEEEE. V was cut by 2 bases and J by 1 base, with 10 bases left in between. CDR3 coding DNA: TGTGCCAGCAGCTTTCCGACATCGTCCTACGAGCAGTACTTC. This translates into CASSFPTSSYEQYF.

This chain joins TRBV28 and TRBJ1-4; maybe TRBD1 (5 bases). The CDR3 length is 15 residues. Germline CDR1 reads MDHEN; CDR2 reads SYDVKM. The ends were cut back, 6 bases at V and 0 bases at J, with 11 bases in the middle. The CDR3 bases are TGTGCCAGCAGGTCCTTGACAGCAACTAATGAAAAACTGTTTTTT. Residues: CASRSLTATNEKLFF.

This clone showed up just once. This chain links TRBV7-2 with TRBJ2-7; 10 nucleotides align to TRBD2. The CDR3 has 14 amino acids. J lost 2 bases, V lost 5 bases, and 3 bases had no gene match. Germline CDR1 reads SGHTA; CDR2 reads FQGNSA. The CDR3 loop is CASSPSGSPYEQYF. Here the CDR3 DNA reads TGTGCCAGCAGCCCTAGCGGGAGCCCCTACGAGCAGTACTTC.

The rearrangement links TRBV4-3 to TRBJ1-4, with 11 bases matching TRBD1. V lost 4 bases, J lost 8 bases, and 6 bases stayed unmatched. The CDR3 consists of 15 residues. CDR1 is LGHNA and CDR2 is YSLEER in the germline V gene. The CDR3 here is CASSRTGGDREKLFF. CDR3 DNA: TGCGCCAGCAGCCGGACAGGGGGCGACCGAGAAAAACTGTTTTTT.

This chain joins TRBV2 and TRBJ2-3; D is possibly TRBD1 (7 bases). With 6 bases removed from V and 1 base from J, the gap between germline ends came to 11 bases. Germline V lookup: CDR1 SNHLY, CDR2 FYNNEI. The length of the CDR3 is 14 residues. The CDR3 nucleotides read TGTGCCAGCAGAGGGGGGACAGGCACAGATACGCAGTATTTT. It specifies CASRGGTGTDTQYF.

This clone was counted once. The chain uses TRBV6-1 and TRBJ2-7; TRBD2 matches at 9 bases. CDR1 and CDR2 from the germline V gene are MNHNS and SASEGT. The CDR3 is 12 residues long. The V and J ends lost 8 bases and 3 bases, in that order; junction bases with no gene match: 2. The CDR3 reads CASLAGVYEQYF. The CDR3 DNA follows: TGTGCCAGCTTAGCGGGAGTCTACGAGCAGTACTTC.

This clone was detected once. The V call is TRBV5-1, the J call TRBJ2-1; 13 bases map to TRBD2. Trimming cost V 0 bases and J 8 bases; bases outside gene matches: 5. The CDR3 is 16 amino acids. From germline, CDR1 is SGHRS and CDR2 YFSETQ. CDR3 region: CASSLGGLAGVDEQFF. CDR3 nucleotide sequence: TGCGCCAGCAGCTTGGGCGGACTAGCGGGAGTCGATGAGCAGTTCTTC.

The chain has TRBV5-5 and TRBJ2-7; weak D call: TRBD2 (6 bases). V lost 4 bases, J lost 5 bases, and 31 bases lay in between. Germline CDR1 and CDR2: SGHKS and YYEKEE (reference sequence). This CDR3 comprises 19 residues. DNA for the CDR3: TGTGCCAGCAGCCCAGATCTTGTTGCGGACGGGAGCCTTCTTGACGAGCAGTACTTC. Translating it yields CASSPDLVADGSLLDEQYF.

This rearrangement joins TRBV7-9 to TRBJ2-7, with D tentatively TRBD2 (5 bases). The CDR3 is 14 residues long. V lost 6 bases and J lost 3, with 15 bases in between. Per germline, CDR1 SEHNR and CDR2 FQNEAQ (reference sequence). CDR3 protein: CASSPEGIFYEQYF. In DNA, the CDR3 is TGTGCCAGCAGTCCAGAGGGTATATTCTACGAGCAGTACTTC.

The chain carries TRBV29-1 and TRBJ1-3, with D maybe TRBD1 (5 bases). The CDR3 is made up of 14 amino acids. Germline V CDR1 and CDR2: SQVTM, ANQGSEA. Trimming shortened V by 3 bases and J by 0 bases, and 9 bases separated the two germline ends. The CDR3 here is CSVDGTGSGNTIYF. The CDR3 region has the DNA TGCAGCGTTGATGGGACTGGCTCTGGAAACACCATATATTTT.

There are a few counts of this clone. The chain recombines TRBV19 with TRBJ1-5, with TRBD1 matching 7 bases. CDR3 length equals 15 residues. Germline values: CDR1 LNHDA, CDR2 SQIVND (reference sequence). With 9 bases clipped from V and 1 base from J, the junction kept 9 bases outside the gene matches. In DNA, the CDR3 is TGTGCCAGCGCAGGGGGGGGCTTGAGCAATCAGCCCCAGCATTTT. As protein: CASAGGGLSNQPQHF. The whole variable domain, remainder taken from reference TRBV19 and TRBJ1-5, is DGGITQSPKYLFRKEGQNVTLSCEQNLNHDAMYWYRQDPGQGLRLIYYSQIVNDFQKGDIAEGYSVSREKKESFPLTVTSAQKNPTAFYLCASAGGGLSNQPQHFGDGTRLSIL.

This clone was detected once. The V call is TRBV10-3, the J call TRBJ2-7; D gene ambiguous. This CDR3 region has 12 residues. Germline loops: CDR1 ENHRY, CDR2 SYGVKD. V was shortened by 2 bases and J by 1 base, with 3 bases between the two germline ends. The DNA for the CDR3 is TGTGCCATCAGTGAGACGTCCTACGAGCAGTACTTC. This sequence encodes CAISETSYEQYF.

The chain recombines TRBV7-2 with TRBJ1-4; tentative D call: TRBD1 (6 bases). Germline CDR1 and CDR2: SGHTA and FQGNSA. With 2 bases removed from V and 7 bases from J, the gap between germline ends came to 11 bases. The CDR3 runs 14 residues. The CDR3 DNA is TGTGCCAGCAGCTTACGACAGGTTACTGAAAAACTGTTTTTT. Translated, it gives CASSLRQVTEKLFF. Using reference TRBV7-2 and TRBJ1-4 for the parts outside the CDR3, the full variable domain is GAGVSQSPSNKVTEKGKDVELRCDPISGHTALYWYRQSLGQGLEFLIYFQGNSAPDKSGLPSDRFSAERTGGSVSTLTIQRTQQEDSAVYLCASSLRQVTEKLFFGSGTQLSVL.

The V gene is TRBV11-2, the J gene TRBJ2-2; 7 bases line up with TRBD2. The CDR3 sequence is 12 residues long. V lost 11 bases, J lost 7 bases, and 7 bases stayed unmatched. Germline CDR1 and CDR2: SGHAT and FQNNGV. The DNA for the CDR3 is TGTGCCCTGCCCCGCGGGAGCGGGGAGCTGTTTTTT. Encoded protein: CALPRGSGELFF.

The chain employs TRBV11-2 and TRBJ2-7; the D gene is possibly TRBD1 (5 bases). V shed 5 bases and J shed 3 bases, with 17 bases lying between them. Germline V CDR1 and CDR2: SGHAT, FQNNGV. This CDR3 contains 15 residues. The CDR3 region is CASSLGVGIGYEQYF. In nucleotides, the CDR3 is TGTGCCAGCAGCCTAGGGGTCGGCATAGGCTACGAGCAGTACTTC.

The chain links TRBV7-8 to TRBJ2-5; 9 nucleotides align to TRBD1. Trimming at V came to 2 bases and at J to 9 bases, leaving 13 bases not matched to a gene. Germline CDR1 is SGHVS and CDR2 is FQNEAQ. The CDR3 extends over 16 amino acids. The CDR3 nucleotides read TGTGCCAGCAGCTTATTTGGGACAGGGTCCCCTATGGCCCAGTACTTC. Translating it yields CASSLFGTGSPMAQYF.

The chain is built from TRBV28 and TRBJ2-7; 9 bases agree with TRBD1. V lost 5 bases to trimming and J lost 3 bases; unmatched junction nucleotides: 5. The CDR3 contains 14 residues. Germline CDR1 is MDHEN and CDR2 is SYDVKM. CDR3 sequence (DNA): TGTGCCAGCAGTCCTGGACAGGGGATCTACGAGCAGTACTTC. Translating it yields CASSPGQGIYEQYF.

The chain carries TRBV27 and TRBJ2-7; the match to TRBD2 covers 8 bases. J was trimmed by 3 bases and V by 6 bases; bases with no gene match: 7. The CDR3 runs to 14 residues. The germline CDR1 and CDR2 sequences are MNHEY and SMNVEV (reference sequence). The CDR3 reads CASSLAGAHYEQYF. CDR3 sequence (DNA): TGTGCCAGCAGCCTAGCGGGTGCACACTACGAGCAGTACTTC.